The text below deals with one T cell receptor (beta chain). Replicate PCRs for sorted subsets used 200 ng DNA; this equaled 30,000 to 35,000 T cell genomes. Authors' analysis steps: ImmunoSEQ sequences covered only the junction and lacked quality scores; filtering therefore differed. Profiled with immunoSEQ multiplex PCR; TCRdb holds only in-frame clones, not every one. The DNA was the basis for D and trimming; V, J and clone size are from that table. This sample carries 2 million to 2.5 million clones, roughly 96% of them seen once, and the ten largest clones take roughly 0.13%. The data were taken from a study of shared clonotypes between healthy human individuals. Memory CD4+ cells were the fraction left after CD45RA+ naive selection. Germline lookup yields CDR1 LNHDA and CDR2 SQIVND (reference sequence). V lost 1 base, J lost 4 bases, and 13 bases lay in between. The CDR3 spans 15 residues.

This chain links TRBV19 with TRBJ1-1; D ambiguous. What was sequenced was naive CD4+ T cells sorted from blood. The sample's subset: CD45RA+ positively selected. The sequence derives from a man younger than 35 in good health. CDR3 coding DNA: TGTGCCAGTAGTATAGCAGGCCATCTGGTCACTGAAGCTTTCTTT. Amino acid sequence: CASSIAGHLVTEAFF.